The 27 T cell receptor beta chains presented below share a single source sample, sequenced in a study of T cells in localized non-small cell lung cancer. This table comes from immunoSEQ multiplex PCR, and its TCRdb copy is limited to in-frame clones, with some not included. The data hold approximately 72,000 clones, with roughly four fifths observed a single time. Source: peripheral blood, taken before any cancer treatment. The origin of the receptors is a female donor over 55 with stage I lung adenocarcinoma.

The genes are TRBV2 and TRBJ2-7; perhaps D is TRBD1 or TRBD2 (6 bases each). The V and J ends lost 7 bases and 6 bases respectively, with 19 bases between them. The CDR3 runs to 14 residues. Germline values: CDR1 SNHLY, CDR2 FYNNEI. CDR3 loop: CASKFGGGAAEQYF. As DNA, the CDR3 is TGTGCCAGCAAGTTTGGAGGGGGAGCAGCCGAGCAGTACTTC. Complete variable domain (other parts from reference TRBV2 and TRBJ2-7): EPEVTQTPSHQVTQMGQEVILRCVPISNHLYFYWYRQILGQKVEFLVSFYNNEISEKSEIFDDQFSVERPDGSNFTLKIRSTKLEDSAMYFCASKFGGGAAEQYFGPGTRLTVT.

The J gene is TRBJ2-2, the V gene TRBV10-2; 8 nucleotides align to TRBD2. Germline V lookup: CDR1 WSHSY, CDR2 SAAADI. The J segment lost 1 base and the V segment lost 4 bases, leaving 2 bases of the junction unmatched. The CDR3 has 15 residues. DNA for the CDR3: TGCGCCAGCAGTGCCACTAGCGGGAACACCGGGGAGCTGTTTTTT. Its translation is CASSATSGNTGELFF.

The gene calls are TRBV7-3 and TRBJ1-1, with 9 bases identical to TRBD1. The junction had 3 bases not matched to a gene; V was cut back by 5 bases and J by 8 bases. Germline CDR1 is SGHTA and CDR2 is FQGTGA. CDR3 length: 12 amino acids. For the CDR3, the DNA is TGTGCCAGCAGCCCTGGACAGGGGGAAGCTTTCTTT. It specifies CASSPGQGEAFF.

CDR3 region: CASSVGGSYEQYF. CDR3 in DNA: TGTGCCAGCAGCGTAGGAGGCAGTTACGAGCAGTACTTC. This rearrangement joins TRBV9 to TRBJ2-7; D is undetermined. CDR1 and CDR2 from the germline V gene are SGDLS and YYNGEE. Trimming took off 0 bases at V and 4 bases at J, with 8 bases between the two ends. The CDR3 has 13 amino acids.

The V gene is TRBV11-3, the J gene TRBJ2-7; 10 nucleotides agree with TRBD1. Germline CDR1 and CDR2: SGHNT and YENEEA. The CDR3 totals 16 residues. The J segment lost 2 bases and the V segment lost 1 base, leaving 5 bases of the junction unmatched. The CDR3 here is CASSLAGTGATYEQYF. Here the CDR3 DNA reads TGTGCCAGCAGCTTAGCCGGGACAGGGGCGACCTACGAGCAGTACTTC.

This clone was recorded only once. One end of the junction fails to match germline, which may point to a read error. This chain uses TRBV7-9 with TRBJ2-4, with D perhaps TRBD2 (5 bases). CDR3 size: 13 residues. Germline V gene sequence: CDR1 SEHNR, CDR2 FQNEAQ (reference sequence). In nucleotides, the CDR3 is TGTGCCAGCAGCTTAGCGGACGGGCGGGCACCCGACTTC. Amino acids: CASSLADGRAPDF.

In its sample, this clone was seen once. The chain employs TRBV13 and TRBJ2-5; 11 bases are shared with TRBD2. The CDR3 has 15 residues. With V trimmed by 0 bases and J by 5 bases, 2 bases remained unmatched. Germline V gene lookup returns CDR1 PRHDT and CDR2 FYEKMQ (reference sequence). The CDR3 here is CASSLGTSGIETQYF. Here the CDR3 DNA reads TGTGCCAGCAGCTTAGGGACTAGCGGGATTGAGACCCAGTACTTC. Combining the CDR3 with reference TRBV13 and TRBJ2-5 gives the whole variable domain AAGVIQSPRHLIKEKRETATLKCYPIPRHDTVYWYQQGPGQDPQFLISFYEKMQSDKGSIPDRFSAQQFSDYHSELNMSSLELGDSALYFCASSLGTSGIETQYFGPGTRLLVL.

A few counts support this clone. This sequence joins TRBV19 and TRBJ2-7; 7 nucleotides line up with TRBD1. The CDR3 is 13 amino acids. V was pared by 8 bases and J by 2 bases, with 6 bases of the junction left unmatched. The germline CDR1 and CDR2 sequences are LNHDA and SQIVND (reference sequence). The DNA of the CDR3 is TGTGCCAGTGCAAGGGACAGTACCTACGAGCAGTACTTC. Its protein is CASARDSTYEQYF.

This clone was seen only once. The chain links TRBV7-9 to TRBJ2-5; 8 bases map to TRBD1. V shed 4 bases and J 5 bases; nucleotides not matched to a gene: 6. The CDR3 totals 14 residues. CDR1 is SEHNR and CDR2 is FQNEAQ in the germline V gene (reference sequence). The chain's CDR3 is CASSSWTGTETQYF. As DNA, the CDR3 is TGTGCCAGCAGCTCTTGGACAGGGACCGAGACCCAGTACTTC.

The genes are TRBV20-1 and TRBJ1-1, with D unclear. Trimming removed 5 bases from V and 8 bases from J, with 12 bases in between. Looked up from germline, CDR1 is DFQATT and CDR2 is SNEGSKA (reference sequence). The CDR3 has 11 amino acids. The CDR3, as DNA: TGCAGTGCTTCCATCGGGAGGGAAGCTTTCTTT. Its protein product is CSASIGREAFF.

This chain joins TRBV4-2 and TRBJ1-1, with no clear D. The ends were cut back, 0 bases at V and 6 bases at J, with 11 bases in the middle. In germline, CDR1 is LGHNA, CDR2 YNFKEQ. The CDR3 length is 14 residues. DNA for the CDR3: TGTGCCAGCAGCCAAGATCCGGCGGGGTCTGAAGCTTTCTTT. Translated, it gives CASSQDPAGSEAFF.

The rearrangement uses TRBV7-9 and TRBJ1-4, with D possibly matching TRBD1 (6 bases). The CDR3 spans 16 residues. V was pared by 5 bases and J by 4 bases, with 17 bases between. Germline CDR1 SEHNR, CDR2 FQNEAQ (reference sequence). The CDR3 loop reads CASSPSMGGLNEKLFF. For the CDR3, the DNA is TGTGCCAGCAGCCCATCGATGGGGGGCCTTAATGAAAAACTGTTTTTT.

The V and J genes are TRBV19 and TRBJ1-4; 7 bases are a match to TRBD1. Germline V CDR1 and CDR2: LNHDA, SQIVND (reference sequence). There are 13 residues in the CDR3. Trimming cost V 2 bases and J 7 bases; bases outside gene matches: 1. Here the CDR3 reads CASSIQGGEKLFF. The CDR3, as DNA: TGTGCCAGTAGTATACAGGGGGGTGAAAAACTGTTTTTT. Supplemented by reference TRBV19 and TRBJ1-4, the full variable domain reads DGGITQSPKYLFRKEGQNVTLSCEQNLNHDAMYWYRQDPGQGLRLIYYSQIVNDFQKGDIAEGYSVSREKKESFPLTVTSAQKNPTAFYLCASSIQGGEKLFFGSGTQLSVL.

The V call is TRBV18, the J call TRBJ1-4; no reliable D call. Between the trimmed V and J ends, which lost 3 bases and 8 bases, there was a span of 22 bases. The CDR3 is made up of 17 amino acids. Germline V CDR1 and CDR2: KGHSH, LQKENI. DNA for the CDR3: TGTGCCAGCTCACCTCGCAGTGGTACTGTGGCGGTAGAAAAACTGTTTTTT. Protein product: CASSPRSGTVAVEKLFF.

This clone came up a few times. In the same sample, other DNA sequences code for this CDR3. This chain joins TRBV19 and TRBJ1-2, with D unresolved. The CDR3 runs to 13 residues. CDR1 and CDR2 from the germline V gene are LNHDA and SQIVND (reference sequence). Between the trimmed V and J ends, which lost 4 bases and 2 bases, there was a span of 8 bases. The CDR3 nucleotides read TGTGCCAGTAGTAAGGGAGTCAACTATGGCTACACCTTC. It codes for CASSKGVNYGYTF.

The rearrangement links TRBV4-2 to TRBJ2-5, with TRBD2 matching over 10 bases. The germline V gene encodes CDR1 LGHNA and CDR2 YNFKEQ. The CDR3 is 18 residues long. Trimming cost V 2 bases and J 0 bases; bases outside gene matches: 9. Here the CDR3 reads CASSQRYLSGGNQETQYF. DNA of the CDR3: TGTGCCAGCAGCCAACGATATCTTAGCGGGGGGAACCAAGAGACCCAGTACTTC.

This clone turned up a few times. This sequence joins TRBV14 and TRBJ1-1; 7 bases are shared with TRBD1. Germline V gene sequence: CDR1 SGHDN, CDR2 FVKESK. The CDR3 is made up of 13 amino acids. J gave up 8 bases and V 1 base, and 4 bases lay outside the gene matches. CDR3 in amino acids: CASSQASGGEAFF. The CDR3, as DNA: TGTGCCAGCAGCCAAGCCTCAGGGGGAGAAGCTTTCTTT.

The chain carries TRBV19 and TRBJ2-1; D remains unclear. The V gene lost 1 base and the J gene lost 7 bases, with 5 bases spanning the gap. The germline CDR1 and CDR2 sequences are LNHDA and SQIVND (reference sequence). The CDR3 has 12 residues. The CDR3 spells CASSIVGNEQFF. The CDR3 DNA sequence: TGTGCCAGTAGTATAGTAGGGAATGAGCAGTTCTTC.

The CDR3, as DNA: TGTGCCAGCAGCTTGGGCCTCGGGAGGGGAAACACCATATATTTT. Translation gives CASSLGLGRGNTIYF. The chain joins TRBV5-4 to TRBJ1-3, with D unclear. The germline CDR1 and CDR2 sequences are SGHNT and YYREEE (reference sequence). The CDR3 extends over 15 amino acids. Trimming stripped 0 bases from V and 4 bases from J, with 11 bases between.

The genes are TRBV7-2 and TRBJ1-5; 9 bases are shared with TRBD1. J lost 6 bases, V lost 3 bases, and 0 bases had no gene match. In germline, CDR1 is SGHTA, CDR2 FQGNSA. The CDR3 is 13 residues long. Here the CDR3 reads CASSLTGGQPQHF. CDR3 in DNA: TGTGCCAGCAGCTTGACAGGGGGTCAGCCCCAGCATTTT.

The rearrangement links TRBV28 to TRBJ1-5; 7 bases fit TRBD1. Germline CDR1 MDHEN, CDR2 SYDVKM. The ends lost 4 bases at V and 7 bases at J; junction bases unmatched: 7. The CDR3 covers 14 residues. The CDR3 here is CASSSQRGRQPQHF. In DNA, the CDR3 is TGTGCCAGCAGTTCCCAGAGGGGGCGCCAGCCCCAGCATTTT.

The chain has TRBV25-1 and TRBJ1-1; tentatively, D is TRBD1 (5 bases). Per germline, CDR1 MGHDK and CDR2 SYGVNS. The length of the CDR3 is 15 residues. Trimming shortened V by 6 bases and J by 5 bases, and 19 bases separated the two germline ends. This CDR3 is CASRFAGGEGTEAFF. CDR3 nucleotide sequence: TGTGCCAGCAGATTTGCGGGAGGGGAAGGAACTGAAGCTTTCTTT.

In its sample, this clone was seen a few times. The V call is TRBV6-1, the J call TRBJ1-1, with 7 bases that match TRBD1. CDR3 size: 14 residues. V shed 7 bases, J shed 1 base, and the junction held 6 bases outside the gene matches. Germline V CDR1 and CDR2: MNHNS, SASEGT. CDR3 nucleotide sequence: TGTGCCAGCATTTTGACAGGGACGAACACTGAAGCTTTCTTT. Its protein is CASILTGTNTEAFF.

The chain couples TRBV21-1 to TRBJ1-2; the D call of TRBD1 is as the table states it, not checked on the DNA. TRBV21-1 has pseudogene status. The CDR3 extends over 14 amino acids. The CDR3 coding sequence is TGTGCCAGCAGCAACCCAGACAGGGGGCGAGGCTACACCTTC. Translating gives CASSNPDRGRGYTF.

The V gene is TRBV11-1, the J gene TRBJ2-1; 7 nucleotides agree with TRBD2. V lost 5 bases to trimming and J lost 2 bases; unmatched junction nucleotides: 9. The germline V gene encodes CDR1 SGHAT and CDR2 FQDESV (reference sequence). This CDR3 has 16 amino acids. The CDR3 region has the DNA TGTGCCAGCAGCAACGGACTAGACCTTACCTACAATGAGCAGTTCTTC. Protein: CASSNGLDLTYNEQFF.

V gene TRBV9 combines with J gene TRBJ1-1; D is uncertain. V shed 4 bases and J shed 3 bases, with 7 bases lying between them. The CDR3 sequence is 12 residues long. Germline CDR1 is SGDLS and CDR2 is YYNGEE. The CDR3 DNA sequence: TGTGCCAGCAGCCGGAGGGACACTGAAGCTTTCTTT. Translating it yields CASSRRDTEAFF.

The rearrangement links TRBV7-9 to TRBJ2-7; D unclear. The CDR3 length is 12 residues. Germline CDR1 SEHNR, CDR2 FQNEAQ (reference sequence). Trimming took off 6 bases at V and 7 bases at J, with 13 bases between the two ends. The CDR3 region is CASSSDLGEQYF. The CDR3 DNA follows: TGTGCCAGCAGTTCAGACCTGGGGGAGCAGTACTTC.